The sequence of this T cell receptor (beta chain) was determined in a study of blood T cell repertoires in COVID-19. Turning to the study itself: Nucleic acid was either cDNA or gDNA, and it came from T cells, B-cell-depleted T cells, or PBMCs.

The ends were cut back, 0 bases at V and 5 bases at J, with 12 bases in the middle. CDR1 is SGHRS and CDR2 is YFSETQ in the germline V gene. The CDR3 sequence is 14 residues long. Profiling relied on immunoSEQ multiplex PCR, and the TCRdb table lists in-frame clones only, not all of them. The table shows a few hundred thousand clones, with roughly 86% occurring only once. This receptor was taken from a woman in her 30s with COVID-19, enrolled during active disease. The chain carries TRBV5-1 and TRBJ2-7, with D perhaps matching TRBD1 (7 bases). The specimen was peripheral blood. CDR3: CASSLGQGGDEQYV. CDR3 in DNA: TGCGCCAGCAGCTTGGGACAGGGCGGGGACGAGCAGTACGTC.